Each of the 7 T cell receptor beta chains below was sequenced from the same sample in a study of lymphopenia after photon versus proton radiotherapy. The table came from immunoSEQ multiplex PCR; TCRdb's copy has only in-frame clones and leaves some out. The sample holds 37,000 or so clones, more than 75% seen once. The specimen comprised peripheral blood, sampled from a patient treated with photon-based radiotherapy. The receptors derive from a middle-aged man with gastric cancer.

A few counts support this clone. DNA for the CDR3: TGTGCCAGCAGTTATGTCCCGGGTCAGCCCCAGCATTTT. It translates to CASSYVPGQPQHF. The gene calls are TRBV6-6 and TRBJ1-5; D is unresolved. The CDR3 runs to 13 residues. Germline values: CDR1 MNHNY, CDR2 SVGAGI (reference sequence). Trimming pared 3 bases from V and 6 bases from J, leaving 9 bases between.

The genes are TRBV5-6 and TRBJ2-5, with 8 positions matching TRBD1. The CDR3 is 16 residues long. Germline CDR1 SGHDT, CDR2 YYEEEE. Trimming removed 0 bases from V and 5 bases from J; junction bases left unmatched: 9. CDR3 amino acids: CASSLDMTGVGETQYF. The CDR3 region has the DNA TGTGCCAGCAGCTTGGATATGACAGGGGTCGGGGAGACCCAGTACTTC.

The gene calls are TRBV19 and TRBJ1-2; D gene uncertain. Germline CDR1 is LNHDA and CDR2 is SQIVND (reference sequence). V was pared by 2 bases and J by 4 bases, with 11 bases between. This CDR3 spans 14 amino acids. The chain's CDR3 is CASSIKLFVYGYTF. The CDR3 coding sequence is TGTGCCAGTAGTATAAAGCTCTTTGTCTATGGCTACACCTTC. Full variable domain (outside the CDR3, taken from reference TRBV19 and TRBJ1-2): DGGITQSPKYLFRKEGQNVTLSCEQNLNHDAMYWYRQDPGQGLRLIYYSQIVNDFQKGDIAEGYSVSREKKESFPLTVTSAQKNPTAFYLCASSIKLFVYGYTFGSGTRLTVV.

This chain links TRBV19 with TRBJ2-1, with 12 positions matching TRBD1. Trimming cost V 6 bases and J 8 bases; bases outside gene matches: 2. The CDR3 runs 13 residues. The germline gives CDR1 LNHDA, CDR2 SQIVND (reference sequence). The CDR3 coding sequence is TGTGCCAGTAGGGGGACAGGGGGCCATGAGCAGTTCTTC. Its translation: CASRGTGGHEQFF.

CDR3 DNA: TGTGCCAGCAGCCGGAGCGGGGAACCCTATGGCTACACCTTC. Translated, it gives CASSRSGEPYGYTF. The chain combines TRBV7-2 with TRBJ1-2; D unresolved. Trimming pared 5 bases from V and 4 bases from J, leaving 14 bases between. Looked up from germline, CDR1 is SGHTA and CDR2 is FQGNSA. The CDR3 is 14 residues long.

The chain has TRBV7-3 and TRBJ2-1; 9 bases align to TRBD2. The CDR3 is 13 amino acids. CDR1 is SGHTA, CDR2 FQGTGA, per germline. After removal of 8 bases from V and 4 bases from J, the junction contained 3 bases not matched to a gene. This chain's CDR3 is CASGLAPYNEQFF. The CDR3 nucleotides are TGTGCCAGCGGACTAGCGCCATACAATGAGCAGTTCTTC.

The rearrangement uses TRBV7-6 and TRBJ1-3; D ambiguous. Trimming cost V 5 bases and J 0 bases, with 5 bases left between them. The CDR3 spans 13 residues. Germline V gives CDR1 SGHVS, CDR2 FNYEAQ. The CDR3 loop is CASSPSSGNTIYF. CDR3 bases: TGTGCCAGCAGCCCCAGCTCTGGAAACACCATATATTTT.